This is a list of T cell receptor beta chains from one sample in a study of T-cell reconstitution after alpha-beta-depleted transplantation in children. TCRdb passed the PCR reads through MiXCR, listing each CDR3 protein once. The sample records about a million distinct CDR3 sequences, about 31% being singletons. The sequenced sample was PBMCs, mostly from graft donor cells, obtained 360 days after TCRalphabeta/CD19-depleted stem cell transplant. These receptors all come from a boy in the first two years of life who had a stem cell transplant for SCID, so the T cells may come from the graft donor. Each CDR3 is given with its conserved first and last residue. D genes are given only for firm matches. A row's size may be missing; if present it is once, few, many or a size class.

J,D,size,V,DNA,CDR3
TRBJ2-1,NA,NA,TRBV2,TGTGCCAGCAGTGACTTCACCAGCTCCTACAATGAGCAGTTCTTC,CASSDFTSSYNEQFF
TRBJ2-7,NA,NA,TRBV18,TGTGCCAGCTCACCCCTAGCACGCAGGGCGAATCCCTACGAGCAGTACTTC,CASSPLARRANPYEQYF
TRBJ1-4,NA,NA,TRBV11-2,TGTGCCAGCAGCTCCAGGGACTCCTTTAATGAAAAACTGTTTTTT,CASSSRDSFNEKLFF
TRBJ2-7,NA,NA,TRBV27,TGTGCCAGCAGTCTCTTGGGGAAAATCTACGAGCAGTACTTC,CASSLLGKIYEQYF
TRBJ1-2,NA,NA,TRBV11-2,TGTGCCAGCAGCTTAGCAGACCCCCTCGGGGGCTACACCTTC,CASSLADPLGGYTF
TRBJ2-7,NA,few,TRBV5-6,TGTGCCAGCAGCCCGTCGACGAGAGGGGAGCAGTACTTC,CASSPSTRGEQYF
TRBJ2-1,NA,many,TRBV12-3/TRBV12-4,TGTGCCAGCAGTTTAGCAGCCAGGGCAGGGGAGCAGTTCTTC,CASSLAARAGEQFF
TRBJ2-3,TRBD1,NA,TRBV27,TGTGCCAGTTCGACAGGGAAATTGGGTACGCAGTATTTT,CASSTGKLGTQYF
TRBJ2-3,NA,few,TRBV27,TGTGCCAGCAGTTTCGGTGACCCCCGCACAGATACGCAGTATTTT,CASSFGDPRTDTQYF
TRBJ2-2,TRBD1,NA,TRBV18,TGTGCCAGCTCCCCACGGGACAGCTTGTTCGCGAACACCGGGGAGCTGTTTTTT,CASSPRDSLFANTGELFF
TRBJ2-1,NA,many,TRBV11-2,TGTGCCAGCAGCTTACTTTCTGGGGGGCCAAATGAGCAGTTCTTC,CASSLLSGGPNEQFF
TRBJ2-7,TRBD2,few,TRBV20-1,TGCAGTGCTAGCTTTGCGGGGGGGCCAAACTACGAGCAGTACTTC,CSASFAGGPNYEQYF
TRBJ1-6,NA,NA,TRBV12-3/TRBV12-4,TGTGCCAGCAGTTTAGCGGGGGGAGGTAATTCACCCCTCCACTTT,CASSLAGGGNSPLHF
TRBJ2-1,NA,few,TRBV27,TGTGCCAGCAGTTTAACCGGGACAAAGCAGTTCTTC,CASSLTGTKQFF
TRBJ2-7,NA,NA,TRBV20-1,TGCAGTGCTAGCCCCGACGGTTTCTACGAGCAGTACTTC,CSASPDGFYEQYF
TRBJ2-5,NA,few,TRBV7-2,TGTGCCAGCAACGAACAACGGGGGGAGACCCAGTACTTC,CASNEQRGETQYF
TRBJ2-7,TRBD2,NA,TRBV6-5,TGTGCCAGCAGTTACTCGGTCCCGGGGGGTAGTGACGAGCAGTACTTC,CASSYSVPGGSDEQYF
TRBJ2-7,TRBD1,NA,TRBV20-1,TGCAGTGTCAGAGGTTGGGGACAGGGGGCATCCTACGAGCAGTACTTC,CSVRGWGQGASYEQYF
TRBJ2-3,NA,few,TRBV18,TGTGCCAGCTCACCAGGGACGCATCCGGATACGCAGTATTTT,CASSPGTHPDTQYF
TRBJ1-3,NA,NA,TRBV12-3/TRBV12-4,TGTGCCAGCAGTCCCCGGTCAGGGCAGCTTGGAAACACCATATATTTT,CASSPRSGQLGNTIYF
TRBJ2-1,NA,few,TRBV20-1,TGCAGTGCTACGAAGGACAATGAGCAGTTCTTC,CSATKDNEQFF